This T cell receptor (beta chain) was identified in a study of blood T cells in healthy people across ages. Next came a second PCR, run for about 6 to 12 cycles, which used a sample-barcoded 5' primer along with a J-beta primer mix. TCRdb processed the 5' RACE reads anew with MiXCR; each CDR3 protein has one entry. The data hold some 900,000 distinct CDR3 sequences, with 40% to 60% observed a single time. This clonotype is a singleton in its sample. V dropped 6 bases and J dropped 9; count of bases not matched to a gene: 7. This CDR3 is built from 15 residues. The germline gives CDR1 LNHDA, CDR2 SQIVND (reference sequence).

The chain has TRBV19 and TRBJ1-6; 11 bases map to TRBD1. Sequencing was performed on blood. This sequence was found in a young man in good health. CDR3 coding DNA: TGTGCCAGTAGGCCGGCCGGGACAGGGGGTTCACCCCTCCACTTT. Its translation is CASRPAGTGGSPLHF.